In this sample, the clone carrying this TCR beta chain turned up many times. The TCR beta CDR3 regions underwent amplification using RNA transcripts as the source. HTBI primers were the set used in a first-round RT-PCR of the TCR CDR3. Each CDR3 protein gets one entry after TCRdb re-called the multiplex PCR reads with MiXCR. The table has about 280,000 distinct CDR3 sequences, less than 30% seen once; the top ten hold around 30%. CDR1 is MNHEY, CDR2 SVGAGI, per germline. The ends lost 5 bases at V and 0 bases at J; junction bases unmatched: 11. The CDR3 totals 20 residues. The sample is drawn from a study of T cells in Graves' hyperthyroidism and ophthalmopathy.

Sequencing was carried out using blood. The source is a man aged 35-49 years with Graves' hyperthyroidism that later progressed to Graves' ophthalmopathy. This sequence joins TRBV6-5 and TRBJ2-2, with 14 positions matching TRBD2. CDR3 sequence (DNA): TGTGCCAGCAGTCCTTCGCGACTAGCGGGAGGGATCGCGAACACCGGGGAGCTGTTTTTT. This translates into CASSPSRLAGGIANTGELFF.